This TCR beta chain was found in a study of OX40 agonist ivuxolimab in advanced cancers. Whole-study results and caveats: Normalized T-cell clonal expansion was also low in some nonresponders. Clonal expansion was seen in CD4+ and CD8+ blood T cells by week 6 at 0.1 to 3.0 mg/kg. Compared with CD4+, CD8+ T cells on average had more expanded clones.

Profiling relied on immunoSEQ multiplex PCR, and the TCRdb table lists in-frame clones only, not all of them. The sample lists 70,000 to 85,000 clones; 85% to 95% were seen once. To note about this clone: The antigen is unknown.

Autoimmune disease history or systemic immunosuppression led to patients being barred. The CDR3 consists of 12 residues. V lost 6 bases, J lost 7 bases, and 13 bases lay in between. Germline CDR1 and CDR2: SQVTM and ANQGSEA. Source: CD4+ or CD8+ T cells sorted from blood, taken in a trial of the OX40 agonist ivuxolimab. This sequence originates from an adult with an advanced solid tumor such as melanoma, head and neck, liver or kidney cancer. This chain links TRBV29-1 with TRBJ2-1; no clear D. CDR3 sequence (DNA): TGCAGCGTGCGACTGGTATGGAATGAGCAGTTCTTC. It codes for CSVRLVWNEQFF.